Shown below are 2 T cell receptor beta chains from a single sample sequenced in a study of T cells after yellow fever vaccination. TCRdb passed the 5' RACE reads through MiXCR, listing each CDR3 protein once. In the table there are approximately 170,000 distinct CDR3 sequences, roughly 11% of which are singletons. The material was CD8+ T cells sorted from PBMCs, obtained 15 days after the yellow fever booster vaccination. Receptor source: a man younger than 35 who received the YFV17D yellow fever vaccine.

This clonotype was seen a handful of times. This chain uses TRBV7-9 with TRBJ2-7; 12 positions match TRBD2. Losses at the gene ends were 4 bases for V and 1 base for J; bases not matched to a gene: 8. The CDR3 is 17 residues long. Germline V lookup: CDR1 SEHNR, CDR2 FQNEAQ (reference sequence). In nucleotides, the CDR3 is TGTGCCAGCAGCTCGCGACTAGCGGGGGTGTCTTCCTACGAGCAGTACTTC. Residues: CASSSRLAGVSSYEQYF.

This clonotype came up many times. CDR3 sequence: CASSPYPRQGAGGTEAFF. Written as DNA, the CDR3 is TGTGCCAGCAGCCCATATCCCCGACAGGGGGCGGGGGGCACTGAAGCTTTCTTT. The gene calls are TRBV5-5 and TRBJ1-1; TRBD1 matches 10 bases. The ends lost 4 bases at V and 4 bases at J; junction bases unmatched: 16. The CDR3 runs 18 residues. Germline lookup yields CDR1 SGHKS and CDR2 YYEKEE (reference sequence).